Listed below are T cell receptor beta chains from one sample, sequenced in a study of blood T cell repertoires in COVID-19. Clones were sequenced by immunoSEQ multiplex PCR, and TCRdb holds only the in-frame ones, with some missing. This table holds fewer than 300,000 clones, about 89% found once. Sequencing was carried out using PBMCs or T cells enriched from blood (not recorded which). The receptors shown here come from a man in his forties who had recovered from COVID-19. CDR3s include the opening cysteine and the closing phenylalanine or tryptophan. The D gene is left open where the match is weak. Clone size is shown for a subset of rows, as once, few, many or a class of expanded clone.

>NA|TRBJ2-2|NA|TRBV24-1
CATTGATGELFF
TGTGCCACCACAGGGGCCACCGGGGAGCTGTTTTTT
>NA|TRBJ1-2|once|TRBV28
CASSLYGQAVMGYTF
TGTGCCAGCAGTTTATATGGGCAGGCCGTGATGGGCTACACCTTC
>NA|TRBJ1-1|NA|TRBV30
CAWEPVNTEAFF
TGTGCCTGGGAACCAGTGAACACTGAAGCTTTCTTT
>NA|TRBJ1-6|NA|TRBV28
CASTPWQGLNSPLHF
TGTGCCAGCACCCCCTGGCAGGGACTGAATTCACCCCTCCACTTT
>TRBD1|TRBJ2-3|once|TRBV6-6
CASSARDRRTDTQYF
TGTGCCAGCAGTGCGCGGGACAGGCGCACAGATACGCAGTATTTT
>TRBD1|TRBJ1-4|NA|TRBV5-1
CASSDPGQGATNEKLFF
TGCGCCAGCAGCGATCCGGGACAGGGTGCAACTAATGAAAAACTGTTTTTT
>TRBD1|TRBJ1-5|NA|TRBV5-6
CASSLKGGGTGGNQPQHF
TGTGCCAGCAGCTTGAAAGGAGGGGGGACAGGGGGCAATCAGCCCCAGCATTTT
>NA|TRBJ2-6|once|TRBV15
CATSRTNSGANVLTF
TGTGCCACCAGCCGTACTAACTCTGGGGCCAACGTCCTGACTTTC
>TRBD1|TRBJ2-7|NA|TRBV28
CASSLNRGSSYEQYF
TGTGCCAGCAGCCTAAACAGGGGGTCCTCCTACGAGCAGTACTTC
>NA|TRBJ1-5|NA|TRBV6-1
CASSEFARDQPQHF
TGTGCCAGCAGTGAATTTGCCAGGGATCAGCCCCAGCATTTT